Presented here are 27 T cell receptor beta chains from one specimen sequenced in a study of CD8 T cells in Susac syndrome (dated by TCRdb to 2018 to 2020). The library was made by the immunoSEQ multiplex PCR assay. RNA was extracted with the RNeasy kit and about 0.45 to 1 ug was reverse transcribed using random hexamers. The public reads were quality trimmed at Q25 with fastp and then assembled into clones with MiXCR by TCRdb, keeping productive beta chains. Rows are combined by CDR3 protein, so each entry shows the most common genes and DNA. The table for this sample lists tens of thousands of distinct CDR3 sequences; approximately 96% of them were counted only once. The top ten hold more than 0.55% of the sample. Sequenced sample: CD8+ T cells from PBMCs. Receptor source: a human donor with Susac syndrome.

The V gene is TRBV29-1, the J gene TRBJ2-3; 8 bases map to TRBD2. CDR3 size: 15 residues. V trimming: 7 bases; J trimming: 1 base; junction bases outside the gene matches: 10. Germline CDR1 reads SQVTM; CDR2 reads ANQGSEA. The chain's CDR3 is CSATTTGGGTDTQYF. The DNA for the CDR3 is TGCAGCGCCACCACCACGGGGGGGGGCACAGATACGCAGTATTTT.

The chain carries TRBV7-2 and TRBJ2-4, with D perhaps matching TRBD1 (5 bases). The V end was cut by 5 bases, the J end by 7 bases, with 15 bases between. Germline lookup yields CDR1 SGHTA and CDR2 FQGNSA. The CDR3 extends over 14 amino acids. The CDR3 loop reads CASSLRRDGNIQYF. Written as DNA, the CDR3 is TGTGCCAGCAGCCTCCGCAGGGATGGCAACATTCAGTACTTC.

For this clonotype: One junction end does not reproduce the germline sequence, and a read error may be involved. This sequence joins TRBV12-3 or TRBV12-4 and TRBJ2-7; D might be TRBD2 (5 bases). This CDR3 has 14 residues. In DNA form, the CDR3 reads TGTGCCAGCAGTATAGCGTGGGATCACTACGAGCAGTACTTC. Protein: CASSIAWDHYEQYF.

The chain carries TRBV20-1 and TRBJ2-1; D call uncertain. The CDR3 sequence is 14 residues long. V was trimmed by 1 base and J by 2 bases, leaving 9 bases between them. The V gene's germline CDR1 is DFQATT and CDR2 SNEGSKA (reference sequence). CDR3 coding DNA: TGCAGTGCTAGAGGAAGGTTTGCCTACAATGAGCAGTTCTTC. Protein product: CSARGRFAYNEQFF.

This chain links TRBV11-1 with TRBJ1-2; maybe TRBD1 (5 bases). Trimming removed 5 bases at V and 0 bases at J, with 31 bases between. CDR3 size: 21 residues. Germline loops: CDR1 SGHAT, CDR2 FQDESV (reference sequence). CDR3 nucleotide sequence: TGTGCCAGCAGCCCTTTCCTGACGGGGCTCACTCCTGATAGTCCTAACTATGGCTACACCTTC. This sequence encodes CASSPFLTGLTPDSPNYGYTF.

This chain joins TRBV2 and TRBJ2-1; 7 bases are a match to TRBD1. Germline values: CDR1 SNHLY, CDR2 FYNNEI. V was clipped by 6 bases and J by 8 bases; unmatched bases: 4. The CDR3 runs to 12 residues. This CDR3 reads CASRDRVDEQFF. For the CDR3, the DNA is TGTGCCAGCAGAGACAGGGTAGATGAGCAGTTCTTC.

This sequence joins TRBV29-1 and TRBJ1-2, with D maybe TRBD1 (5 bases). V dropped 3 bases and J dropped 8 bases, with 10 bases sitting between them. The germline V gene has CDR1 SQVTM and CDR2 ANQGSEA. The CDR3 consists of 11 residues. In DNA form, the CDR3 reads TGCAGCGTTGAGGGCAGGGAGGGCTACACCTTC. Protein sequence: CSVEGREGYTF. The whole variable domain, filled in from reference TRBV29-1 and TRBJ1-2, reads SAVISQKPSRDICQRGTSLTIQCQVDSQVTMMFWYRQQPGQSLTLIATANQGSEATYESGFVIDKFPISRPNLTFSTLTVSNMSPEDSSIYLCSVEGREGYTFGSGTRLTVV.

This clonotype was detected only once. CDR3 nucleotides: TGCAGCGCCGGGGGATCGACAGGGTCCTCGAAGTCCTACGAGCAGTACTTC. Amino acid sequence: CSAGGSTGSSKSYEQYF. The chain combines TRBV29-1 with TRBJ2-7; a possible D gene is TRBD1 (7 bases). Germline V lookup: CDR1 SQVTM, CDR2 ANQGSEA. The V end was cut by 7 bases, the J end by 1 base, with 26 bases between. This CDR3 region has 17 residues.

The genes are TRBV4-3 and TRBJ1-5, with D hard to call. Germline CDR1 LGHNA, CDR2 YSLEER. The V end was cut by 0 bases, the J end by 4 bases, with 4 bases between. This CDR3 contains 13 residues. CDR3 nucleotides: TGCGCCAGCAGCCAAGATCCTAATCAGCCCCAGCATTTT. Amino acid sequence: CASSQDPNQPQHF.

The chain joins TRBV28 to TRBJ1-1; TRBD1 aligns across 7 bases. The CDR3 has 20 amino acids. Germline-derived CDR1 and CDR2 are MDHEN and SYDVKM. V dropped 5 bases and J dropped 0; count of bases not matched to a gene: 21. The CDR3 region is CASSLPSESGTAVMNTEAFF. The CDR3 DNA sequence: TGTGCCAGCAGTCTACCCTCCGAATCCGGGACAGCTGTCATGAACACTGAAGCTTTCTTT.

CDR3 DNA sequence: TGTGCCTGGAGCTCCATAGGGACGGAGCAGTTCTTC. This gives the protein CAWSSIGTEQFF. The chain combines TRBV30 with TRBJ2-1, with D perhaps assigned TRBD1 or TRBD2 (5 bases each). Trimming pared 3 bases from V and 10 bases from J, leaving 13 bases between. Germline V gene lookup returns CDR1 GTSNPN and CDR2 SVGIG (reference sequence). The CDR3 runs 12 residues.

V usage is TRBV30 and J usage is TRBJ1-1; TRBD1 matches at 7 bases. Losses at the gene ends were 2 bases for V and 6 bases for J; bases not matched to a gene: 18. The CDR3 length is 17 residues. Germline V lookup: CDR1 GTSNPN, CDR2 SVGIG (reference sequence). The CDR3 DNA sequence: TGTGCCTGGAGTACTCTCGGGAGAGGGGGCGCTAGGTCTGAAGCTTTCTTT. It codes for CAWSTLGRGGARSEAFF.

CDR3 DNA sequence: TGTGCCAGCAGCGTAGATCAGGTAGCAAATGAGCAGTTCTTC. Translating gives CASSVDQVANEQFF. The J gene is TRBJ2-1, the V gene TRBV9; no clear D. Germline CDR1 and CDR2: SGDLS and YYNGEE. The CDR3 totals 14 residues. Trimming cost V 0 bases and J 7 bases, with 11 bases left between them.

V and J are TRBV7-2 and TRBJ2-7, with a weak D call TRBD1 (6 bases). The V end was cut by 5 bases, the J end by 3 bases, with 11 bases between. Germline V gene sequence: CDR1 SGHTA, CDR2 FQGNSA. CDR3 length: 13 amino acids. The CDR3 sequence: CASSLGHLYEQYF. CDR3 bases: TGTGCCAGCAGCCTGGGACATCTCTACGAGCAGTACTTC.

The chain joins TRBV15 to TRBJ2-3; 14 bases match TRBD2. The CDR3 is made up of 16 amino acids. V was clipped by 5 bases and J by 4 bases; unmatched bases: 5. The germline gives CDR1 LNHNV, CDR2 YYDKDF (reference sequence). The CDR3 is CATSGTSGGIADTQYF. CDR3 DNA: TGTGCCACCAGCGGGACTAGCGGGGGTATCGCAGATACGCAGTATTTT.

The V and J genes are TRBV30 and TRBJ1-6; 9 bases map to TRBD1. This CDR3 has 14 residues. The germline V gene encodes CDR1 GTSNPN and CDR2 SVGIG (reference sequence). The V and J ends lost 2 bases and 11 bases, in that order; junction bases with no gene match: 7. The CDR3 coding sequence is TGTGCCTGGAGTCCCGGACAGGGGTGGACACCCCTCCACTTT. Translation: CAWSPGQGWTPLHF.

V gene TRBV6-5 combines with J gene TRBJ1-2, with TRBD1 identical over 8 bases. V trimming: 5 bases; J trimming: 7 bases; junction bases outside the gene matches: 6. Germline V CDR1 and CDR2: MNHEY, SVGAGI. This CDR3 region has 13 residues. CDR3 region: CASSQGQAAGYTF. The CDR3 nucleotides are TGTGCCAGCAGTCAGGGACAGGCGGCTGGCTACACCTTC.

J is TRBJ2-7 and V is TRBV29-1; D is unresolved. Germline-derived CDR1 and CDR2 are SQVTM and ANQGSEA. V was trimmed by 0 bases and J by 5 bases, leaving 17 bases between them. This CDR3 is built from 15 residues. Here the CDR3 DNA reads TGCAGCGTTGAAGACCCCGACGACCCCATGGACGAGCAGTACTTC. Its protein product is CSVEDPDDPMDEQYF.

This chain links TRBV7-9 with TRBJ1-1; D is possibly TRBD1 (6 bases). The CDR3 covers 12 residues. Between the trimmed V and J ends, which lost 7 bases and 11 bases, there was a span of 17 bases. Germline V CDR1 and CDR2: SEHNR, FQNEAQ (reference sequence). CDR3 sequence (DNA): TGTGCCAGCACGGACGCTACTACAGGGGCTTTCTTT. Residues: CASTDATTGAFF.

V and J are TRBV30 and TRBJ2-6; D is ambiguous. This CDR3 contains 16 residues. Germline V gene data show CDR1 as GTSNPN and CDR2 as SVGIG (reference sequence). Trimming removed 3 bases at V and 2 bases at J, with 14 bases between. CDR3 nucleotides: TGTGCCTGGAGACCCCGGAAGGCTGCTGGGGCCAACGTCCTGACTTTC. It yields the protein CAWRPRKAAGANVLTF.

This chain links TRBV9 with TRBJ1-1, with 7 bases identical to TRBD1. The length of the CDR3 is 14 residues. Germline assignment: CDR1 SGDLS and CDR2 YYNGEE. The V and J ends lost 4 bases and 4 bases, in that order; junction bases with no gene match: 7. CDR3 sequence (DNA): TGTGCCAGCAGCCTAAGACAGGGAGGCACTGAAGCTTTCTTT. Its translation is CASSLRQGGTEAFF. Full variable domain (missing parts from reference TRBV9 and TRBJ1-1): DSGVTQTPKHLITATGQRVTLRCSPRSGDLSVYWYQQSLDQGLQFLIQYYNGEERAKGNILERFSAQQFPDLHSELNLSSLELGDSALYFCASSLRQGGTEAFFGQGTRLTVV.

V gene TRBV4-3 combines with J gene TRBJ1-6, with D possibly being TRBD1 (6 bases). V lost 3 bases, J lost 6 bases, and 15 bases lay in between. The V gene's germline CDR1 is LGHNA and CDR2 YSLEER. The CDR3 contains 16 residues. CDR3 nucleotides: TGCGCCAGCAGCCAGGGAGACAGGTCAAGTAATTCACCCCTCCACTTT. Translation: CASSQGDRSSNSPLHF.

The rearrangement joins TRBV4-1 to TRBJ2-3; 7 nucleotides agree with TRBD1. Germline V gene lookup returns CDR1 MGHRA and CDR2 YSYEKL. The CDR3 runs 15 residues. The V segment lost 6 bases and the J segment 1 base; nucleotides outside the gene matches: 7. The chain's CDR3 is CASRLRQGRTDTQYF. The CDR3 DNA follows: TGCGCCAGCAGACTCAGACAGGGACGCACAGATACGCAGTATTTT.

The J gene is TRBJ2-5, the V gene TRBV20-1; D gene ambiguous. Germline lookup yields CDR1 DFQATT and CDR2 SNEGSKA (reference sequence). V was cut by 5 bases and J by 4 bases, with 11 bases left in between. CDR3 length equals 12 residues. The CDR3 loop is CSAEKDGETQYF. DNA of the CDR3: TGCAGTGCTGAGAAGGATGGAGAGACCCAGTACTTC.

This clonotype appeared once. The chain uses TRBV30 and TRBJ1-1; perhaps TRBD1 as D (5 bases). Looked up from germline, CDR1 is GTSNPN and CDR2 is SVGIG (reference sequence). V lost 5 bases, J lost 2 bases, and 9 bases lay in between. This CDR3 is built from 12 residues. The CDR3 spells CAWGHRNTEAFF. CDR3 DNA sequence: TGTGCCTGGGGACACCGAAACACTGAAGCTTTCTTT.

V and J are TRBV19 and TRBJ1-4, with 7 bases matching TRBD1. The V gene's germline CDR1 is LNHDA and CDR2 SQIVND (reference sequence). The ends lost 6 bases at V and 0 bases at J; junction bases unmatched: 7. The CDR3 spans 16 residues. The CDR3 loop is CASSGDRPTTNEKLFF. The CDR3 DNA is TGTGCCAGTAGCGGGGACAGACCAACAACTAATGAAAAACTGTTTTTT.

The chain recombines TRBV20-1 with TRBJ2-5, with 8 bases aligning to TRBD2. J was trimmed by 0 bases and V by 3 bases; bases with no gene match: 6. Germline-derived CDR1 and CDR2 are DFQATT and SNEGSKA (reference sequence). The CDR3 consists of 15 residues. The CDR3 reads CSASMIGGDQETQYF. The CDR3 DNA follows: TGCAGTGCTAGTATGATCGGGGGGGACCAAGAGACCCAGTACTTC.